This T cell receptor (beta chain) was recovered during a study of blood T cell repertoires in COVID-19. Donors in Cohort 3 who had recovered were those with two negative PCRs, healthcare professional clearance, or resolution of their symptoms. CDR3 length equals 12 residues. Trimming pared 5 bases from V and 10 bases from J, leaving 12 bases between. Germline-derived CDR1 and CDR2 are SGHVS and FQNEAQ. Original methodology: Amplification with reference gene primers provided the estimates of nucleated cell counts. The data were produced by immunoSEQ multiplex PCR, yet TCRdb's version contains in-frame clones alone and is incomplete. D and trimming were read from the DNA, whereas the V and J calls and clone size are those reported in that table. Of fewer than 250,000 clones listed, 86% are singletons.

The J gene is TRBJ2-1, the V gene TRBV7-8; the D gene is possibly TRBD2 (5 bases). The sample was PBMCs or T cells enriched from blood (not recorded which). The TCR sequence derives from a woman between 45 and 65 years old who had recovered from COVID-19. The CDR3: CASSLPREEQFF. CDR3 nucleotide sequence: TGTGCCAGCAGCCTCCCCCGGGAAGAGCAGTTCTTC.